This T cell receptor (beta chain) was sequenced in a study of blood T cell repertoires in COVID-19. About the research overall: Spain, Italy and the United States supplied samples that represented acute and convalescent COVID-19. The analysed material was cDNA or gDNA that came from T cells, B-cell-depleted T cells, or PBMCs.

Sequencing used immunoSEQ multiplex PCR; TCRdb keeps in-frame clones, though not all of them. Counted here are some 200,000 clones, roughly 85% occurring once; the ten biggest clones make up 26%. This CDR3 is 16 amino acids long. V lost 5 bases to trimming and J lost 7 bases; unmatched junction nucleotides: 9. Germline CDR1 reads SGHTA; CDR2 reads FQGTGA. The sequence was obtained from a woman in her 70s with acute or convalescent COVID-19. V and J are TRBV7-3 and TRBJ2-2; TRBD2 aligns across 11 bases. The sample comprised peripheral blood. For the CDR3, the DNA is TGTGCCAGCAGCCTAGCGGGAGGCCCACGGGGCGGGGAGCTGTTTTTT. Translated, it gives CASSLAGGPRGGELFF. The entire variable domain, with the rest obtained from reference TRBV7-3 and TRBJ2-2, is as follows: GAGVSQTPSNKVTEKGKYVELRCDPISGHTALYWYRQSLGQGPEFLIYFQGTGAADDSGLPNDRFFAVRPEGSVSTLKIQRTERGDSAVYLCASSLAGGPRGGELFFGEGSRLTVL.